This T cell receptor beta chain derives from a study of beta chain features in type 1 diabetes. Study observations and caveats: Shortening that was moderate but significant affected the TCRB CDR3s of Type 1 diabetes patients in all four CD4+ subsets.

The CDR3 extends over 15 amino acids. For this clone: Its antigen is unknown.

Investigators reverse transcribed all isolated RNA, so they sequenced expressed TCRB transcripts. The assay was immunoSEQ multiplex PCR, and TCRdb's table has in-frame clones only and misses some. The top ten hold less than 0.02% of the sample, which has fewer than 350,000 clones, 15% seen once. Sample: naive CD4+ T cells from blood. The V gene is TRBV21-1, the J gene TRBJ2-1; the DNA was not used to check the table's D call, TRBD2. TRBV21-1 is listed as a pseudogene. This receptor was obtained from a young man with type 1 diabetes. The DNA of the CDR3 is TGTGCCAGCAGCCGGGAAAACCTATATTACAATGAGCAGTTCTTC. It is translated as CASSRENLYYNEQFF.